Listed below are T cell receptor beta chains from one sample, sequenced in a study of T cell repertoires in cytomegalovirus infection. TCRdb processed the reads anew with MiXCR; each CDR3 protein has one entry. The sample contains about 700,000 distinct CDR3 sequences, around 31% of which appear only once. These receptors have no known antigen. Specimen: cultured PBMCs, collected from culture after CMV antigen stimulation. Every receptor here comes from a human donor in good health (CMV status not recorded). Some clones in this sample may be carry-over from other donors' samples. Both conserved end residues are part of each CDR3. The order of the fields is J gene, clone size, V gene, D gene, CDR3 protein, CDR3 DNA. A D gene is named only where the DNA matches it firmly. Rows may omit the clone size; those that give it use once, few, many or a size class.

>TRBJ1-2|few|TRBV7-9|.
CASSSGRAGGYTF
TGTGCCAGCAGCTCCGGGAGGGCAGGCGGCTACACCTTC
>TRBJ2-6|.|TRBV10-3|.
CAISEYRANVLTF
TGTGCCATCAGTGAGTACAGGGCCAACGTCCTGACTTTC
>TRBJ2-1|few|TRBV25-1|.
CASSEWGQGRYNEQFF
TGTGCCAGCAGTGAATGGGGGCAGGGTCGCTACAATGAGCAGTTCTTC
>TRBJ1-6|.|TRBV15|.
CATSTPGDSPLHF
TGTGCCACCAGCACACCAGGGGATTCACCCCTCCACTTT
>TRBJ2-1|many|TRBV11-3|.
CASSHSTDEQFF
TGTGCCAGCAGCCATAGCACGGATGAGCAGTTCTTC
>TRBJ2-2|.|TRBV4-1|.
CASSQVVVAVSGELFF
TGCGCCAGCAGCCAAGTCGTGGTGGCCGTTAGCGGGGAGCTGTTTTTT
>TRBJ1-4|.|TRBV7-4|.
CASSPESEKLFF
TGTGCCAGCAGCCCGGAGAGTGAAAAACTGTTTTTT
>TRBJ1-6|few|TRBV19|TRBD1
CASRGWTGGASPLHF
TGTGCCAGTAGGGGATGGACAGGGGGCGCGTCACCCCTCCACTTT
>TRBJ2-3|.|TRBV7-2|TRBD2
CASSLVLAGGADTQYF
TGTGCCAGCAGCTTAGTGCTAGCGGGTGGGGCAGATACGCAGTATTTT
>TRBJ2-5|few|TRBV12-3/TRBV12-4|TRBD1
CASSRGQYQETQYF
TGTGCCAGCAGTCGGGGACAGTACCAAGAGACCCAGTACTTC
>TRBJ1-6|.|TRBV5-4|.
CASSLGFGGRSDSPLHF
TGTGCCAGCAGCTTAGGGTTCGGGGGACGCTCGGATTCACCCCTCCACTTT
>TRBJ2-5|.|TRBV7-2|TRBD2
CASSPWAGGYQETQYF
TGTGCCAGCAGCCCCTGGGCGGGGGGCTACCAAGAGACCCAGTACTTC
>TRBJ2-1|.|TRBV12-3/TRBV12-4|TRBD2
CASSLLNGGAVNEQFF
TGTGCCAGCAGTTTACTCAACGGGGGGGCTGTTAATGAGCAGTTCTTC
>TRBJ2-5|few|TRBV28|.
CASSSMETQYF
TGTGCCAGCAGTTCCATGGAGACCCAGTACTTC
>TRBJ1-1|once|TRBV6-5|.
CASTRDGGAEAFF
TGTGCCAGCACCCGGGACGGAGGCGCTGAAGCTTTCTTT
>TRBJ2-3|.|TRBV19|.
CATKGSHVGRADTQYF
TGTGCCACTAAAGGGTCCCACGTCGGGCGGGCAGATACGCAGTATTTT
>TRBJ1-1|.|TRBV15|.
CATSRDRGGGTEAFF
TGTGCCACCAGCAGAGATCGAGGGGGAGGCACTGAAGCTTTCTTT
>TRBJ2-3|.|TRBV7-2|.
CASSSQRTDTQYF
TGTGCCAGCAGCTCGCAAAGGACAGATACGCAGTATTTT
>TRBJ2-3|.|TRBV7-8|TRBD2
CASSPLAGVPDTQYF
TGTGCCAGCAGCCCTCTAGCGGGGGTCCCAGATACGCAGTATTTT
>TRBJ2-2|.|TRBV6-6|.
CASSPPATGELFF
TGTGCCAGCAGCCCACCAGCCACCGGGGAGCTGTTTTTT
>TRBJ1-2|few|TRBV19|.
CASSTPSRYGYTF
TGTGCCAGTAGTACCCCATCGCGCTATGGCTACACCTTC
>TRBJ2-5|few|TRBV7-2|.
CASSFWGEETQYF
TGTGCCAGCAGCTTTTGGGGGGAAGAGACCCAGTACTTC
>TRBJ2-5|.|TRBV7-2|TRBD1
CASSSRTGGYQETQYF
TGTGCCAGCAGCTCTAGGACAGGGGGGTACCAAGAGACCCAGTACTTC
>TRBJ1-4|few|TRBV11-2|.
CASTRGQGSNEKLFF
TGTGCCAGCACCCGAGGGCAGGGGAGTAATGAAAAACTGTTTTTT
>TRBJ2-5|few|TRBV5-4|TRBD2
CASSTRLAGRTQYF
TGTGCCAGCAGCACAAGACTAGCGGGGCGTACCCAGTACTTC
>TRBJ2-5|.|TRBV6-2/TRBV6-3|.
CASRPRAIQETQYF
TGTGCCAGCAGACCCCGGGCGATCCAAGAGACCCAGTACTTC
>TRBJ2-1|few|TRBV20-1|.
CSAIGTALYNEQFF
TGCAGTGCTATCGGAACAGCCCTCTACAATGAGCAGTTCTTC
>TRBJ1-3|many|TRBV7-2|.
CASSPQLSGYFGNTIYF
TGTGCCAGCAGCCCCCAGCTTTCGGGTTATTTTGGAAACACCATATATTTT
>TRBJ1-2|.|TRBV14|.
CASSQTLPIDGYTF
TGTGCCAGCAGCCAAACCTTGCCCATAGATGGCTACACCTTC
>TRBJ2-1|.|TRBV11-2|TRBD2
CASSLRGGRAYNEQFF
TGTGCCAGCAGCCTCCGAGGCGGGAGGGCCTACAATGAGCAGTTCTTC
>TRBJ2-7|.|TRBV12-3/TRBV12-4|TRBD2
CASSLSGTSGRGKYF
TGTGCCAGCAGTTTAAGCGGGACTAGCGGGAGGGGGAAGTACTTC
>TRBJ1-1|few|TRBV12-3/TRBV12-4|.
CASTINSANTEAFF
TGTGCCAGCACCATCAACAGCGCAAACACTGAAGCTTTCTTT
>TRBJ1-5|.|TRBV19|.
CASMRGPSGQPQHF
TGTGCCAGTATGCGGGGGCCCTCCGGTCAGCCCCAGCATTTT
>TRBJ1-2|few|TRBV6-5|.
CASSRTGMGGYTF
TGTGCCAGCAGCCGTACAGGGATGGGAGGCTACACCTTC
>TRBJ1-3|few|TRBV6-2/TRBV6-3|.
CASIISADSGNTIYF
TGTGCCAGCATTATTTCGGCGGACTCTGGAAACACCATATATTTT
>TRBJ2-7|.|TRBV27|TRBD2
CASSLSGGAIYEQYF
TGTGCCAGCAGTTTAAGCGGGGGGGCCATCTACGAGCAGTACTTC
>TRBJ2-3|few|TRBV19|TRBD2
CASSGRYGTSSTDTQYF
TGTGCCAGTAGTGGTCGGTATGGGACTAGCTCTACAGATACGCAGTATTTT
>TRBJ1-5|many|TRBV7-2|.
CASSLAPQGFSNQPQHF
TGTGCCAGCAGCTTAGCGCCTCAAGGATTTAGCAATCAGCCCCAGCATTTT
>TRBJ1-4|.|TRBV7-9|.
CASSLGFGGFNEKLFF
TGTGCCAGCAGCTTAGGATTCGGAGGTTTTAATGAAAAACTGTTTTTT
>TRBJ2-2|.|TRBV7-2|TRBD2
CASRPPGLAGGLTGELFF
TGTGCCAGCAGACCCCCGGGACTAGCGGGCGGCCTCACCGGGGAGCTGTTTTTT
>TRBJ1-3|.|TRBV7-2|TRBD1
CASSRQGGNTIYF
TGTGCCAGCAGCAGACAGGGGGGAAACACCATATATTTT
>TRBJ2-2|few|TRBV28|.
CASSSGEHTGELFF
TGTGCCAGCAGTTCGGGGGAGCACACCGGGGAGCTGTTTTTT
>TRBJ1-2|few|TRBV27|TRBD1
CASSRTGTGPNYGYTF
TGTGCCAGCAGTCGAACCGGGACAGGACCTAACTATGGCTACACCTTC
>TRBJ1-5|few|TRBV19|.
CASRGLGGGNQPQHF
TGTGCCAGTAGAGGGCTCGGAGGGGGCAATCAGCCCCAGCATTTT
>TRBJ1-1|.|TRBV12-3/TRBV12-4|.
CASSLIPAGEAFF
TGTGCCAGCAGTTTAATCCCCGCGGGTGAAGCTTTCTTT
>TRBJ1-5|.|TRBV4-2|.
CASSQEGSNQPQHF
TGTGCCAGCAGCCAAGAGGGCAGCAATCAGCCCCAGCATTTT
>TRBJ2-7|once|TRBV12-3/TRBV12-4|.
CASSLRGGAEYEQYF
TGTGCCAGCAGTTTAAGAGGAGGGGCGGAGTACGAGCAGTACTTC
>TRBJ1-4|.|TRBV2|.
CASSLDWRGLFF
TGTGCCAGCAGCTTGGATTGGAGGGGACTGTTTTTT
>TRBJ1-2|.|TRBV25-1|.
CASSEYYGYTF
TGTGCCAGCAGTGAATACTATGGCTACACCTTC
>TRBJ1-4|few|TRBV6-6|.
CASSYRGGLANEKLFF
TGTGCCAGCAGTTACCGGGGAGGGTTAGCTAATGAAAAACTGTTTTTT